The rows below give T cell receptor beta chains drawn from one sample of a study of blood T cells in healthy people across ages. Each CDR3 protein is one row after TCRdb ran MiXCR on the 5' RACE reads. The table shows over 600,000 distinct CDR3 sequences, with 21% occurring only once. Sequencing was done on a sample of blood. Source of these receptors: a man between 65 and 80 years old in good health. CDR3s include the opening cysteine and the closing phenylalanine or tryptophan. A D gene is named only where the DNA matches it firmly. Expanded clones are given a class, and other clones once, few, many or no size at all.

TRBV6-1	TRBJ1-5	few	NA	CASTGGGNQPQHF	TGTGCCAGCACCGGTGGGGGCAATCAGCCCCAGCATTTT
TRBV28	TRBJ1-4	many	NA	CASSLGPFNEKLFF	TGTGCCAGCAGTTTGGGTCCTTTCAATGAAAAACTGTTTTTT
TRBV29-1	TRBJ2-2	many	NA	CSVPGAGELFF	TGCAGCGTTCCAGGGGCCGGGGAGCTGTTTTTT
TRBV6-2/TRBV6-3	TRBJ2-5	NA	TRBD1	CATARDRLRQETQYF	TGTGCCACCGCCCGGGACAGACTTAGACAAGAGACCCAGTACTTC
TRBV2	TRBJ2-7	NA	TRBD2	CASSESLAGSSYEQYF	TGTGCCAGCAGTGAAAGTCTAGCGGGGAGCTCCTACGAGCAGTACTTC
TRBV29-1	TRBJ1-5	NA	NA	CSVGEGDQPQHF	TGCAGCGTTGGTGAGGGAGACCAGCCCCAGCATTTT
TRBV3-1	TRBJ2-6	NA	TRBD1	CASSQRGQGGNVLTF	TGTGCCAGCAGCCAACGTGGACAGGGGGGCAACGTCCTGACTTTC
TRBV20-1	TRBJ2-1	few	TRBD2	CSAPFKRERVHEQFF	TGCAGTGCGCCTTTTAAGCGGGAGAGGGTCCATGAGCAGTTCTTC
TRBV20-1	TRBJ2-7	NA	NA	CSASNRAYEQYF	TGCAGTGCTAGTAACAGGGCCTACGAGCAGTACTTC
TRBV20-1	TRBJ2-5	NA	TRBD2	CSASSGRGQETQYF	TGCAGTGCTAGTAGCGGGAGAGGGCAAGAGACCCAGTACTTC
TRBV2	TRBJ2-2	NA	NA	CASNTLAYTGELFF	TGTGCCAGCAACACACTAGCATACACCGGGGAGCTGTTTTTT
TRBV2	TRBJ2-3	many	TRBD1	CASSQPWGTGGDTQYF	TGTGCCAGCAGCCAACCCTGGGGGACAGGGGGTGATACGCAGTATTTT
TRBV6-5	TRBJ1-2	NA	NA	CASSSTPNYGYTF	TGTGCCAGCAGTTCGACACCAAACTATGGCTACACCTTC
TRBV7-2	TRBJ2-5	NA	NA	CASSDAWESQYF	TGTGCCAGCAGCGATGCCTGGGAAAGCCAGTACTTC
TRBV5-6	TRBJ1-1	many	NA	CASSFGRTNTEAFF	TGTGCCAGCAGCTTCGGACGAACGAACACTGAAGCTTTCTTT
TRBV7-2	TRBJ1-4	few	NA	CASSKSGGGHEKLFF	TGTGCCAGCAGTAAATCCGGCGGAGGCCATGAAAAACTGTTTTTT
TRBV12-3/TRBV12-4	TRBJ1-2	many	NA	CASSSGRDGYTF	TGTGCCAGCAGTTCCGGTAGAGATGGCTACACCTTC
TRBV6-2/TRBV6-3	TRBJ1-4	few	NA	CASRPGSLNEKLFF	TGTGCCAGCAGACCCGGGTCGCTTAATGAAAAACTGTTTTTT
TRBV5-1	TRBJ2-3	NA	TRBD1	CASSLQDRATDTQYF	TGCGCCAGCAGCTTGCAGGACAGGGCAACAGATACGCAGTATTTT
TRBV4-2	TRBJ1-4	few	NA	CASSHDRGGANEKLFF	TGTGCCAGCAGCCACGATCGAGGTGGGGCTAATGAAAAACTGTTTTTT
TRBV2	TRBJ2-7	few	NA	CASSDILGAVDEQYF	TGTGCCAGCAGTGATATTTTGGGAGCGGTCGACGAGCAGTACTTC
TRBV28	TRBJ2-2	NA	NA	CASRLGLIGNTGELFF	TGTGCCAGCAGATTGGGACTCATTGGGAACACCGGGGAGCTGTTTTTT
TRBV2	TRBJ1-4	few	NA	CASSANQWQKLFF	TGTGCCAGCAGTGCCAACCAATGGCAAAAACTGTTTTTT
TRBV5-1	TRBJ1-3	NA	NA	CASSLGGISGNTIYF	TGCGCCAGCAGCCTCGGGGGAATCTCTGGAAACACCATATATTTT
TRBV20-1	TRBJ2-7	few	TRBD2	CSAIREGRPYEQYF	TGCAGTGCTATTCGGGAGGGCAGGCCCTACGAGCAGTACTTC
TRBV5-1	TRBJ1-1	few	NA	CASSLFSADYIEAFF	TGCGCCAGCAGCTTGTTCTCCGCGGACTATATTGAAGCTTTCTTT
TRBV6-1	TRBJ2-2	few	NA	CASSDNYYTGELFF	TGTGCCAGCAGTGATAACTACTACACCGGGGAGCTGTTTTTT
TRBV29-1	TRBJ1-1	NA	NA	CSAESGGGTEAFF	TGCAGCGCCGAATCGGGGGGGGGCACTGAAGCTTTCTTT
TRBV7-2	TRBJ2-7	NA	NA	CASSGGRDSSYEQYF	TGTGCCAGCAGCGGGGGGCGGGACTCCTCCTACGAGCAGTACTTC
TRBV10-3	TRBJ2-5	many	NA	CAISEAGTVYF	TGTGCCATCAGTGAGGCAGGGACTGTCTACTTC
TRBV18	TRBJ2-7	few	TRBD2	CASSSASGRSEQYF	TGTGCCAGCTCATCGGCTAGCGGGAGGTCCGAGCAGTACTTC
TRBV28	TRBJ2-7	NA	TRBD2	CAAQASGPYEQYF	TGTGCCGCTCAGGCTAGCGGGCCCTACGAGCAGTACTTC
TRBV5-1	TRBJ2-2	NA	NA	CASSFSAPTGTNTGELVF	TGCGCCAGCAGCTTTTCGGCCCCGACAGGCACGAACACCGGGGAGCTGGTTTTT
TRBV4-1	TRBJ2-7	few	NA	CASSQERLSEQYF	TGCGCCAGCAGCCAAGAACGCCTCTCCGAGCAGTACTTC
TRBV20-1	TRBJ2-1	few	TRBD2	CSAATSWSQFF	TGCAGTGCTGCGACTAGCTGGTCGCAGTTCTTC
TRBV29-1	TRBJ2-1	NA	NA	CSVLLVGDLFSYNEQFF	TGCAGCGTTCTTTTGGTAGGGGATCTATTCTCCTACAATGAGCAGTTCTTC
TRBV7-9	TRBJ2-3	NA	TRBD2	CASSPTSGATDTQYF	TGTGCCAGCAGCCCTACTAGCGGGGCGACAGATACGCAGTATTTT
TRBV7-2	TRBJ2-2	few	NA	CASSLVTGSPRELFF	TGTGCCAGCAGCTTAGTTACCGGGAGCCCACGGGAGCTGTTTTTT
TRBV28	TRBJ2-4	many	NA	CASSRIRDIQYF	TGTGCCAGCAGCCGGATTCGGGACATTCAGTACTTC
TRBV5-4	TRBJ2-1	NA	NA	CASSRDSQTYNEQFF	TGTGCCAGCAGTCGGGACTCCCAGACCTACAATGAGCAGTTCTTC
TRBV7-9	TRBJ2-7	once	TRBD2	CASSPPSGFYEQYF	TGTGCCAGCAGCCCCCCTAGCGGGTTCTACGAGCAGTACTTC
TRBV24-1	TRBJ2-3	few	NA	CATSDPGRADTQYF	TGTGCCACCAGTGATCCTGGTCGCGCAGATACGCAGTATTTT
TRBV6-2/TRBV6-3	TRBJ2-3	few	TRBD1	CASSYRRDRLTDTQYF	TGTGCCAGCAGTTACCGACGGGACAGGTTAACAGATACGCAGTATTTT
TRBV10-3	TRBJ2-3	many	TRBD1	CAIKDGARTGNTDTQYF	TGTGCCATCAAAGACGGGGCTAGGACAGGCAACACAGATACGCAGTATTTT
TRBV5-1	TRBJ2-1	NA	NA	CASSLDVYRDNEQFF	TGCGCCAGCAGCTTGGATGTATACAGGGACAATGAGCAGTTCTTC
TRBV30	TRBJ2-2	many	NA	CAWSWGAGELFF	TGTGCCTGGAGTTGGGGAGCCGGGGAGCTGTTTTTT
TRBV7-2	TRBJ2-3	many	NA	CASSARRDTQYF	TGTGCCAGCAGCGCCCGAAGAGATACGCAGTATTTT
TRBV20-1	TRBJ2-3	NA	NA	CSAGGKSRGSTDTQYF	TGCAGTGCTGGGGGGAAGAGCAGGGGCAGCACAGATACGCAGTATTTT
TRBV4-3	TRBJ1-2	few	NA	CASSQYSTGNCGYTF	TGCGCCAGCAGCCAGTATAGCACAGGGAACTGTGGCTACACCTTC
TRBV12-3/TRBV12-4	TRBJ2-5	NA	NA	CASSTLTSGGETQYF	TGTGCCAGCAGCACGTTGACTAGTGGCGGAGAGACCCAGTACTTC
TRBV4-3	TRBJ2-2	NA	TRBD2	CASSQVVLAGGNTGELFF	TGCGCCAGCAGCCAAGTGGTACTAGCGGGAGGGAACACCGGGGAGCTGTTTTTT
TRBV25-1	TRBJ1-6	NA	TRBD1	CASRDRGDSPLHF	TGTGCCAGCCGGGACAGGGGAGATTCACCCCTCCACTTT
TRBV25-1	TRBJ2-1	NA	NA	CASSANTHKFVGDRSYNEQFF	TGTGCCAGCAGTGCCAACACGCATAAGTTTGTAGGGGACCGCTCCTACAATGAGCAGTTCTTC
TRBV7-2	TRBJ1-4	many	TRBD1	CASSLVLFGGQGSTNEKLFF	TGTGCCAGCAGCTTAGTTCTCTTCGGCGGACAGGGCTCAACTAATGAAAAACTGTTTTTT
TRBV9	TRBJ1-1	few	NA	CASSVEHGNTEAFF	TGTGCCAGCAGCGTAGAGCACGGGAACACTGAAGCTTTCTTT